These 5 T cell receptor beta chains came from one sample sequenced in a study of Graves' ophthalmopathy and Graves' hyperthyroidism. Using RNA transcripts, the TCR beta CDR3 regions were amplified. HTBI-primed first-round RT-PCR preceded second-round multiplex PCR. Each CDR3 protein gets one entry after TCRdb re-called the multiplex PCR reads with MiXCR. This table holds a few hundred thousand distinct CDR3 sequences, 35% to 45% found once. Sequenced sample: peripheral blood or thyroid tissue (not recorded which). The source of these receptors is an adult man with Graves' hyperthyroidism.

The CDR3 loop reads CASTRDRGHNSPLHF. CDR3 nucleotide sequence: TGTGCCAGCACCCGGGACAGGGGCCATAATTCACCCCTCCACTTT. The chain is built from TRBV2 and TRBJ1-6, with 10 nucleotides matching TRBD1. Germline values: CDR1 SNHLY, CDR2 FYNNEI. The CDR3 spans 15 residues. V lost 7 bases, J lost 5 bases, and 5 bases stayed unmatched.

This clonotype was picked up a small number of times. This sequence may be a read error, since a much larger clone differs from it by one base. The chain recombines TRBV6-1 with TRBJ1-1; maybe TRBD1 (6 bases). Trimming cost V 2 bases and J 4 bases, with 11 bases left between them. Germline CDR1 MNHNS, CDR2 SASEGT. The CDR3 spans 14 residues. The CDR3 loop reads CASSERGAVTEAFF. In DNA, the CDR3 is TGTGCCAGCAGTGAACGGGGGGCCGTCACTGAAGCTTTCTTT.

On this clonotype itself: One end of the junction varies from germline; a read error may be responsible. The chain joins TRBV20-1 to TRBJ2-5; 10 bases agree with TRBD2. Germline CDR1 DFQATT, CDR2 SNEGSKA (reference sequence). The CDR3 runs 12 residues. CDR3 protein: CSTSGIQETQYF. Written as DNA, the CDR3 is TGCAGTACTAGCGGGATCCAAGAGACCCAGTACTTC.

This clonotype has more than one count but fewer than ten. The V gene is TRBV7-3, the J gene TRBJ2-7; TRBD1 is a possible D gene (6 bases). Germline V gene data show CDR1 as SGHTA and CDR2 as FQGTGA. There are 15 residues in the CDR3. V was clipped by 2 bases and J by 2 bases, with 13 bases between them. The CDR3, as DNA: TGTGCCAGCAGCTTAGAAGCAGGGGCAACCTACGAGCAGTACTTC. It translates to CASSLEAGATYEQYF.

The V and J genes are TRBV6-1 and TRBJ1-5, with 7 bases lining up with TRBD1. V shed 6 bases and J 0 bases; nucleotides not matched to a gene: 11. The V gene's germline CDR1 is MNHNS and CDR2 SASEGT. CDR3 length: 17 amino acids. CDR3 in amino acids: CASRPRGDSLSNQPQHF. The CDR3 DNA is TGTGCCAGCAGGCCCCGGGGGGACAGCCTTAGCAATCAGCCCCAGCATTTT.